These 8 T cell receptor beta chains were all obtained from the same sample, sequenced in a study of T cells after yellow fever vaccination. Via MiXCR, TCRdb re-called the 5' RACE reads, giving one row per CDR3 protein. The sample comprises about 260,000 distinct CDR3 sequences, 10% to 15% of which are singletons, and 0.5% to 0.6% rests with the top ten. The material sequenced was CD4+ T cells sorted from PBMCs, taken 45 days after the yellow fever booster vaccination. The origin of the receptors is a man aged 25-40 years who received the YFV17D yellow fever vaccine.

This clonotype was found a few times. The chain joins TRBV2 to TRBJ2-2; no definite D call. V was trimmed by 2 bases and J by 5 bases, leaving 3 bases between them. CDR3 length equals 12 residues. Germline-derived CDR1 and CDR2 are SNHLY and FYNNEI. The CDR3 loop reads CASSERTGELFF. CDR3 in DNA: TGTGCCAGCAGTGAAAGAACCGGGGAGCTGTTTTTT.

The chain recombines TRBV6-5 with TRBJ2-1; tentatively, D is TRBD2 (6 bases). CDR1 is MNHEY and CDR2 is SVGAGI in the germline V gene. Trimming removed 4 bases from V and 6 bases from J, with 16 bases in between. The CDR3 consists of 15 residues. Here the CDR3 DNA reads TGTGCCAGCAGTTCAGTTAGCGGAGGGGTCAATGAGCAGTTCTTC. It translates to CASSSVSGGVNEQFF.

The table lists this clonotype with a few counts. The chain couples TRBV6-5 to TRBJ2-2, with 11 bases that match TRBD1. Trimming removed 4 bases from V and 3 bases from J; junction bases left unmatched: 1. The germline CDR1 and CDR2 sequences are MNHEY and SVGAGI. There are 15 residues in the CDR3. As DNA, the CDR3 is TGTGCCAGCAGTTGGACAGGGGGCGACACCGGGGAGCTGTTTTTT. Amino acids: CASSWTGGDTGELFF.

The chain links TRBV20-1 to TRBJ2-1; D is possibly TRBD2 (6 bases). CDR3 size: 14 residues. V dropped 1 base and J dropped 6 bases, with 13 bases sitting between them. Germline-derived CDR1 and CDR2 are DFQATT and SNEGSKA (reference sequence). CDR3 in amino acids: CSARGDSQTNEQFF. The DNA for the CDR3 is TGCAGTGCTAGAGGGGACTCCCAAACCAATGAGCAGTTCTTC.

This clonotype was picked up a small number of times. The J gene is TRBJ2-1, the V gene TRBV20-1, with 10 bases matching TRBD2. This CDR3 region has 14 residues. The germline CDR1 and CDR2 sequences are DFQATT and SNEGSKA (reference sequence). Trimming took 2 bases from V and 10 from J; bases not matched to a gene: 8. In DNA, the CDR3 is TGCAGTGCTAGATGGTCTAGCGGGAGTTCCGAGCAGTTCTTC. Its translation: CSARWSSGSSEQFF.

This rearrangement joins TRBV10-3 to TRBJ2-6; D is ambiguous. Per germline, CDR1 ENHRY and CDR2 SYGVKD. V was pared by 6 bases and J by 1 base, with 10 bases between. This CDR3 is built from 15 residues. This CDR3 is CAIRAQLSGANVLTF. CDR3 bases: TGTGCCATCAGGGCCCAGCTTTCTGGGGCCAACGTCCTGACTTTC.

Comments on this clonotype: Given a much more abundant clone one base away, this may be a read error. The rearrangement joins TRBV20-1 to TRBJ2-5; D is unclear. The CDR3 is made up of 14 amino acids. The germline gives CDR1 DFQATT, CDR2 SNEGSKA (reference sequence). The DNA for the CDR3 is TGCAGGGCATCCGAGGATGGGCGCCCAGAGACCAAGTACTTC. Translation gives CRASEDGRPETKYF.

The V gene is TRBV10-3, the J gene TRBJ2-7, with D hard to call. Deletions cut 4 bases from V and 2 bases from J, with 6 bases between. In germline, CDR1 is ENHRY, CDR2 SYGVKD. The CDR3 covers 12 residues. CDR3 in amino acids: CAISVEPYEQYF. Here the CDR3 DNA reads TGTGCCATCAGTGTGGAGCCCTACGAGCAGTACTTC.